Each of the 18 T cell receptor beta chains below was sequenced from the same sample in a study of blood T cell repertoires in COVID-19. The table came from immunoSEQ multiplex PCR; TCRdb's copy has only in-frame clones and leaves some out. The repertoire holds about 61,000 clones, with 60% to 80% as singletons. Sequencing was done on a sample of peripheral blood. These receptors were taken from a man older than 75 with active or convalescent COVID-19.

The chain is built from TRBV19 and TRBJ1-5; tentative D call: TRBD1 (5 bases). V lost 6 bases and J lost 8, with 17 bases in between. Germline loops: CDR1 LNHDA, CDR2 SQIVND (reference sequence). The CDR3 loop spans 14 amino acids. CDR3 loop: CASRSDTGGKPQHF. For the CDR3, the DNA is TGTGCCAGTAGATCAGATACGGGGGGGAAGCCCCAGCATTTT.

The V and J genes are TRBV7-9 and TRBJ2-3; 9 nucleotides agree with TRBD2. Germline V gene data show CDR1 as SEHNR and CDR2 as FQNEAQ (reference sequence). V lost 4 bases to trimming and J lost 4 bases; unmatched junction nucleotides: 15. The CDR3 loop spans 18 amino acids. This CDR3 reads CASSSPAVAGGRADTQYF. In DNA, the CDR3 is TGTGCCAGCAGCTCCCCTGCGGTGGCGGGGGGGCGTGCAGATACGCAGTATTTT.

This chain connects TRBV5-1 to TRBJ1-4; 8 nucleotides line up with TRBD1. Germline-derived CDR1 and CDR2 are SGHRS and YFSETQ. V gave up 4 bases and J gave up 7 bases; unmatched junction bases: 6. This CDR3 is built from 14 residues. In DNA form, the CDR3 reads TGCGCCAGCAGCCCCACGGGACAGGCTGAAAAACTGTTTTTT. Translating gives CASSPTGQAEKLFF. Looking up the rest from reference TRBV5-1 and TRBJ1-4 gives the full variable domain: KAGVTQTPRYLIKTRGQQVTLSCSPISGHRSVSWYQQTPGQGLQFLFEYFSETQRNKGNFPGRFSGRQFSNSRSEMNVSTLELGDSALYLCASSPTGQAEKLFFGSGTQLSVL.

The genes are TRBV4-1 and TRBJ2-7, with D possibly being TRBD2 (6 bases). The CDR3 consists of 15 residues. Germline CDR1 reads MGHRA; CDR2 reads YSYEKL. The V end lost 2 bases, the J end lost 5 bases, and 16 bases lay between the germline ends. This CDR3 reads CASSQWGEGGNEQYF. The DNA of the CDR3 is TGCGCCAGCAGCCAATGGGGTGAGGGCGGGAACGAGCAGTACTTC.

The chain is built from TRBV5-4 and TRBJ2-7; possible D gene TRBD2, 5 bases. V was trimmed by 1 base and J by 6 bases, leaving 14 bases between them. Germline loops: CDR1 SGHNT, CDR2 YYREEE (reference sequence). There are 14 residues in the CDR3. CDR3 loop: CASSLMGDYLEQYF. CDR3 bases: TGTGCCAGCAGCTTGATGGGCGACTACCTCGAGCAGTACTTC.

The rearrangement links TRBV18 to TRBJ1-2; 7 nucleotides line up with TRBD1. Trimming cost V 3 bases and J 4 bases; bases outside gene matches: 8. The V gene's germline CDR1 is KGHSH and CDR2 LQKENI. The CDR3 contains 15 residues. CDR3 sequence reads: CASSPSQGVFYGYTF. As DNA, the CDR3 is TGTGCCAGCTCACCTTCGCAGGGGGTATTCTATGGCTACACCTTC.

The rearrangement uses TRBV18 and TRBJ2-2, with 8 bases lining up with TRBD2. The CDR3 length is 15 residues. Germline V gene lookup returns CDR1 KGHSH and CDR2 LQKENI. J was trimmed by 0 bases and V by 4 bases; bases with no gene match: 1. The CDR3 loop is CASSLSGANTGELFF. The CDR3 DNA is TGTGCCAGCTCACTTAGCGGGGCGAACACCGGGGAGCTGTTTTTT.

V is TRBV13 and J is TRBJ2-7; D may be TRBD1 (6 bases). The germline V and J ends were trimmed by 5 bases and 5 bases, with 25 bases remaining between them. The CDR3 covers 17 residues. The germline CDR1 and CDR2 sequences are PRHDT and FYEKMQ (reference sequence). The CDR3 protein is CASSLAPTGRHRDEQYF. As DNA, the CDR3 is TGTGCCAGCAGCCTTGCTCCCACAGGGCGGCACAGGGACGAGCAGTACTTC.

The V call is TRBV7-9, the J call TRBJ2-3; D uncertain. Germline CDR1 and CDR2: SEHNR and FQNEAQ (reference sequence). This CDR3 is built from 15 residues. V lost 3 bases and J 7 bases, leaving 17 bases between the germline ends. CDR3 sequence (DNA): TGTGCCAGCAGCTTGGGTGGCGGCGAGGTAAATACGCAGTATTTT. Protein: CASSLGGGEVNTQYF.

Ten or more counts support this clone. The V and J genes are TRBV15 and TRBJ1-5; a possible D gene is TRBD1 (5 bases). The germline V and J ends were trimmed by 1 base and 4 bases, with 14 bases remaining between them. Germline assignment: CDR1 LNHNV and CDR2 YYDKDF (reference sequence). CDR3 length: 16 residues. As DNA, the CDR3 is TGTGCCACCAGCAGAGGTGGCCTGGGGCCTAATCAGCCCCAGCATTTT. Translated, it gives CATSRGGLGPNQPQHF.

The chain is built from TRBV11-2 and TRBJ2-2; weak D call: TRBD1 (6 bases). CDR1 SGHAT and CDR2 FQNNGV come from the germline V gene. The CDR3 runs 16 residues. Trimming took off 1 base at V and 3 bases at J, with 12 bases between the two ends. This chain's CDR3 is CASSLGQGLDTGELFF. In nucleotides, the CDR3 is TGTGCCAGCAGCTTAGGGCAGGGGCTGGACACCGGGGAGCTGTTTTTT.

The chain recombines TRBV10-3 with TRBJ1-2; 8 bases are a match to TRBD1. CDR3 length: 14 amino acids. Losses at the gene ends were 2 bases for V and 6 bases for J; bases not matched to a gene: 5. CDR1 ENHRY and CDR2 SYGVKD come from the germline V gene. The CDR3 reads CAISEGQGIHGYTF. CDR3 DNA: TGTGCCATCAGTGAGGGACAGGGTATCCATGGCTACACCTTC.

This clone was detected a few times. The chain couples TRBV6-2 or TRBV6-3 to TRBJ2-1; 9 bases match TRBD2. V lost 5 bases, J lost 6 bases, and 5 bases stayed unmatched. CDR3 length: 14 residues. Looked up from germline, CDR1 is MNHEY and CDR2 is SVGEGT. The CDR3 coding sequence is TGTGCCAGCAGTAGACTAGCGGCGGGCAATGAGCAGTTCTTC. It encodes CASSRLAAGNEQFF.

The V gene is TRBV5-1, the J gene TRBJ2-5; 10 positions agree with TRBD2. The CDR3 consists of 15 residues. V trimming: 3 bases; J trimming: 2 bases; junction bases outside the gene matches: 4. Germline CDR1 and CDR2: SGHRS and YFSETQ. The CDR3 reads CASSSGTSDQETQYF. In DNA form, the CDR3 reads TGCGCCAGCAGCTCAGGGACTAGCGATCAAGAGACCCAGTACTTC. Supplemented by reference TRBV5-1 and TRBJ2-5, the full variable domain reads KAGVTQTPRYLIKTRGQQVTLSCSPISGHRSVSWYQQTPGQGLQFLFEYFSETQRNKGNFPGRFSGRQFSNSRSEMNVSTLELGDSALYLCASSSGTSDQETQYFGPGTRLLVL.

This rearrangement joins TRBV6-6 to TRBJ2-2; TRBD1 is a possible D gene (6 bases). Looked up from germline, CDR1 is MNHNY and CDR2 is SVGAGI (reference sequence). Trimming took 6 bases from V and 8 from J, leaving 19 bases between them. The CDR3 contains 15 residues. CDR3 in DNA: TGTGCCAGCAGATTGCCACAGGGTGGCACGGGGGAGCTGTTTTTT. Translation: CASRLPQGGTGELFF.

This clone has just a few counts. The chain couples TRBV10-3 to TRBJ2-5; TRBD2 matches 7 bases. Losses at the gene ends were 10 bases for V and 3 bases for J; bases not matched to a gene: 8. Germline CDR1 and CDR2: ENHRY and SYGVKD. The CDR3 is 13 amino acids. CDR3 sequence: CASGLAVEETQYF. In nucleotides, the CDR3 is TGTGCCAGCGGCCTAGCGGTGGAAGAGACCCAGTACTTC.

This clone came up a few times. The chain combines TRBV3-1 (or the pseudogene TRBV3-2) with TRBJ1-2; D is undetermined. There are 12 residues in the CDR3. V gave up 1 base and J gave up 4 bases, with 4 bases separating them. Germline V lookup: CDR1 LGHDT, CDR2 YNNKEL (reference sequence). CDR3: CASSQGLYGYTF. CDR3 coding DNA: TGTGCCAGCAGCCAAGGGCTCTATGGCTACACCTTC.

V is TRBV10-3 and J is TRBJ2-6; 8 nucleotides line up with TRBD1. This CDR3 is 18 amino acids long. J lost 0 bases, V lost 4 bases, and 8 bases had no gene match. The germline gives CDR1 ENHRY, CDR2 SYGVKD. CDR3 DNA: TGTGCCATCAGTGGCATGGGACAGGACACCTCTGGGGCCAACGTCCTGACTTTC. It translates to CAISGMGQDTSGANVLTF.